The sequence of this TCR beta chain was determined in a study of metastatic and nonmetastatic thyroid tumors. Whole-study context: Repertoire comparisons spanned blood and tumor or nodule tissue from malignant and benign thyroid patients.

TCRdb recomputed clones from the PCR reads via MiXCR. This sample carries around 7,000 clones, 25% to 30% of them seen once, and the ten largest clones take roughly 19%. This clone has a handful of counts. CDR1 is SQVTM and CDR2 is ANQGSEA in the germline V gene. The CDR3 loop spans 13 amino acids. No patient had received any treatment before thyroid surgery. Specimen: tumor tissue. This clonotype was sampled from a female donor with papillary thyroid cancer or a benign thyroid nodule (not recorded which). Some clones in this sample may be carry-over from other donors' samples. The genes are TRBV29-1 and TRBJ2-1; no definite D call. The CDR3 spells CTAMGISYNEQFF. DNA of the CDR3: TGCACCGCGATGGGTATCTCCTACAATGAGCAGTTCTTC.